Shown below are 24 T cell receptor beta chains from a single sample sequenced in a study of radiotherapy plus CTLA-4 blockade in lung cancer (dated 2018 in TCRdb). The library was built by means of the immunoSEQ multiplex PCR assay. TCRdb provides this immuneACCESS table in a form limited to in-frame rearrangements. Some clones are lacking; in checked studies, under half of them reflect an unresolved V gene, and why the rest are absent is not known. This sample gives roughly 58,000 clones in total; just under 85% of them show up just once. More than 5.5% of the sample is in the top ten clones. The sample consisted of peripheral blood, taken from a patient treated with radiotherapy plus ipilimumab. The origin of the receptors is a human donor with non-small cell lung cancer whose response to radiotherapy plus ipilimumab could not be evaluated.

The genes are TRBV5-6 and TRBJ2-1; 9 bases agree with TRBD2. CDR3 length: 16 residues. Germline CDR1 SGHDT, CDR2 YYEEEE. With 4 bases clipped from V and 9 bases from J, the junction kept 14 bases outside the gene matches. The DNA for the CDR3 is TGTGCCAGCAGCCCGGCTCTGTGGCGGGGGGGCCTTGAGCAGTTCTTC. Protein: CASSPALWRGGLEQFF. The variable domain in full, with the rest retrieved from reference TRBV5-6 and TRBJ2-1, is DAGVTQSPTHLIKTRGQQVTLRCSPKSGHDTVSWYQQALGQGPQFIFQYYEEEERQRGNFPDRFSGHQFPNYSSELNVNALLLGDSALYLCASSPALWRGGLEQFFGPGTRLTVL.

Only a few counts were recorded for this clone. The V and J genes are TRBV10-2 and TRBJ2-3; D might be TRBD2 (6 bases). This CDR3 comprises 18 residues. V was cut by 3 bases and J by 0 bases, with 19 bases left in between. The V gene's germline CDR1 is WSHSY and CDR2 SAAADI. Here the CDR3 DNA reads TGCGCCAGCAGTGACTCCTTGCCCTGGCGGGGCAGCACAGATACGCAGTATTTT. It codes for CASSDSLPWRGSTDTQYF.

The chain combines TRBV4-1 with TRBJ2-3; TRBD1 might be the D (6 bases). Trimming stripped 6 bases from V and 2 bases from J, with 12 bases between. The CDR3 consists of 14 residues. The germline CDR1 and CDR2 sequences are MGHRA and YSYEKL. CDR3 DNA: TGCGCCAGCAGACAGGGCCCTACCACAGATACGCAGTATTTT. It codes for CASRQGPTTDTQYF.

The chain couples TRBV7-8 to TRBJ2-2, with 9 bases matching TRBD2. V gave up 6 bases and J gave up 6 bases; unmatched junction bases: 5. CDR1 is SGHVS and CDR2 is FQNEAQ in the germline V gene. The CDR3 spans 14 residues. This chain's CDR3 is CASRELAGPGELFF. CDR3 DNA: TGTGCCAGCAGAGAACTAGCGGGCCCCGGGGAGCTGTTTTTT.

The CDR3 loop is CASSPPGTAKAFF. The CDR3 DNA sequence: TGTGCCAGCTCACCACCGGGGACAGCAAAAGCTTTCTTT. V usage is TRBV18 and J usage is TRBJ1-1, with TRBD1 matching 7 bases. The V segment lost 0 bases and the J segment 9 bases; nucleotides outside the gene matches: 4. Per the germline V gene, CDR1 is KGHSH and CDR2 is LQKENI. This CDR3 contains 13 residues.

This clone was detected only once. This chain links TRBV18 with TRBJ2-5; D is ambiguous. The J call may not be correct, given that the DNA end is closer to TRBJ2-7. Looked up from germline, CDR1 is KGHSH and CDR2 is LQKENI. There are 11 residues in the CDR3. CDR3 DNA: TGTGCCAGCTCATTCGAATACGAGCAGTACTTC. Its protein product is CASSFEYEQYF.

V and J are TRBV7-2 and TRBJ2-7; TRBD2 agrees at 9 bases. From germline, CDR1 is SGHTA and CDR2 FQGNSA. There are 15 residues in the CDR3. V trimming: 1 base; J trimming: 4 bases; junction bases outside the gene matches: 5. The CDR3 spells CASSLESSGGYEQYF. DNA of the CDR3: TGTGCCAGCAGCTTAGAGAGTAGCGGGGGTTACGAGCAGTACTTC.

This clone appeared a few times. V is TRBV27 and J is TRBJ1-1; maybe TRBD1 (6 bases). Trimming stripped 0 bases from V and 1 base from J, with 9 bases between. Germline CDR1 reads MNHEY; CDR2 reads SMNVEV (reference sequence). The length of the CDR3 is 15 residues. CDR3 protein: CASSLSAGANTEAFF. The CDR3 DNA reads as TGTGCCAGCAGTTTATCTGCAGGGGCGAACACTGAAGCTTTCTTT.

V and J are TRBV27 and TRBJ2-3; 10 nucleotides align to TRBD2. The CDR3 extends over 17 amino acids. The germline V gene encodes CDR1 MNHEY and CDR2 SMNVEV (reference sequence). J lost 0 bases, V lost 2 bases, and 5 bases had no gene match. CDR3 residues: CASSLTGTSASTDTQYF. CDR3 coding DNA: TGTGCCAGCAGTTTAACCGGGACTAGCGCTAGCACAGATACGCAGTATTTT.

J is TRBJ2-1 and V is TRBV5-1; D is perhaps TRBD1 (6 bases). The CDR3 loop spans 17 amino acids. CDR1 and CDR2 (germline): SGHRS, YFSETQ. V was cut by 4 bases and J by 0 bases, with 17 bases left in between. In DNA, the CDR3 is TGCGCCAGCAGCCCCGCCTTACAGGGAATCTCCTACAATGAGCAGTTCTTC. Protein product: CASSPALQGISYNEQFF.

This chain joins TRBV28 and TRBJ2-7; 10 nucleotides line up with TRBD2. There are 18 residues in the CDR3. J lost 0 bases, V lost 5 bases, and 13 bases had no gene match. Germline CDR1 is MDHEN and CDR2 is SYDVKM. The CDR3 DNA follows: TGTGCCAGCAGTCCCTACCCTCTAGCGGGAGTGTCCTCCTACGAGCAGTACTTC. Translating it yields CASSPYPLAGVSSYEQYF. Filled out from reference TRBV28 and TRBJ2-7, the complete variable domain reads DVKVTQSSRYLVKRTGEKVFLECVQDMDHENMFWYRQDPGLGLRLIYFSYDVKMKEKGDIPEGYSVSREKKERFSLILESASTNQTSMYLCASSPYPLAGVSSYEQYFGPGTRLTVT.

This chain uses TRBV28 with TRBJ2-1; 10 nucleotides match TRBD2. This CDR3 has 13 residues. The ends lost 6 bases at V and 10 bases at J; junction bases unmatched: 6. CDR1 and CDR2 (germline): MDHEN, SYDVKM. CDR3 sequence (DNA): TGTGCCAGCAGCCGTCGACTAGCGGGCGAGCAGTTCTTC. Translating gives CASSRRLAGEQFF.

CDR3 sequence reads: CASTLRGGAGGYTF. The CDR3 region has the DNA TGTGCCAGCACCTTACGGGGGGGGGCTGGGGGCTACACCTTC. The chain couples TRBV28 to TRBJ1-2; maybe TRBD1 (6 bases). V lost 7 bases and J lost 8, with 20 bases in between. This CDR3 contains 14 residues. Germline assignment: CDR1 MDHEN and CDR2 SYDVKM.

CDR3 nucleotides: TGCGCCAGCGGGGCCGGGACAGGGACCACAGATACGCAGTATTTT. It specifies CASGAGTGTTDTQYF. The chain has TRBV5-1 and TRBJ2-3; 9 bases fit TRBD1. The junction had 8 bases not matched to a gene; V was cut back by 7 bases and J by 2 bases. There are 15 residues in the CDR3. Germline V gene sequence: CDR1 SGHRS, CDR2 YFSETQ.

This clone was picked up a small number of times. The chain employs TRBV11-2 and TRBJ1-2; D uncertain. Trimming removed 4 bases at V and 5 bases at J, with 14 bases between. Germline values: CDR1 SGHAT, CDR2 FQNNGV. This CDR3 has 14 residues. This CDR3 is CASSSTRRHYGYTF. For the CDR3, the DNA is TGTGCCAGCAGCTCCACCCGGCGACATTATGGCTACACCTTC.

This clone turned up a few times. The chain couples TRBV30 to TRBJ2-1; possibly TRBD1 for D (7 bases). The germline V and J ends were trimmed by 2 bases and 15 bases, with 20 bases remaining between them. CDR1 is GTSNPN and CDR2 is SVGIG in the germline V gene (reference sequence). CDR3 length: 13 residues. CDR3 protein: CAWSRTGPLGGFF. In nucleotides, the CDR3 is TGTGCCTGGAGTCGGACAGGCCCCCTGGGGGGGTTCTTC.

The chain is built from TRBV15 and TRBJ2-5, with 9 bases fitting TRBD2. This CDR3 has 17 residues. Germline CDR1 is LNHNV and CDR2 is YYDKDF (reference sequence). After removal of 0 bases from V and 1 base from J, the junction contained 6 bases not matched to a gene. In nucleotides, the CDR3 is TGTGCCACCAGCAGAGATCCGCCTAGCGGGGTCCAAGAGACCCAGTACTTC. It yields the protein CATSRDPPSGVQETQYF.

J is TRBJ1-5 and V is TRBV28; D is ambiguous. Germline loops: CDR1 MDHEN, CDR2 SYDVKM. V dropped 5 bases and J dropped 7 bases, with 15 bases sitting between them. This CDR3 is 14 amino acids long. The CDR3 is CASSPGWGGQPQHF. DNA for the CDR3: TGTGCCAGCAGTCCGGGTTGGGGAGGACAGCCCCAGCATTTT.

The sample holds a few counts of this clone. The chain couples TRBV10-2 to TRBJ1-2; D is undetermined. V was clipped by 2 bases and J by 4 bases, with 11 bases between them. The CDR3 spans 14 residues. Germline CDR1 WSHSY, CDR2 SAAADI. CDR3 in amino acids: CASSEAYGIYGYTF. In DNA, the CDR3 is TGCGCCAGCAGTGAGGCGTACGGGATCTATGGCTACACCTTC.

Here the CDR3 reads CASSLRDGGDNEQFF. In DNA form, the CDR3 reads TGCGCCAGCAGCCTCCGGGACGGAGGGGACAATGAGCAGTTCTTC. V gene TRBV4-1 combines with J gene TRBJ2-1, with D maybe TRBD2 (6 bases). This CDR3 region has 15 residues. The ends were cut back, 4 bases at V and 5 bases at J, with 15 bases in the middle. Germline loops: CDR1 MGHRA, CDR2 YSYEKL.

This CDR3 is CASSPGLNNEQFF. The CDR3, as DNA: TGTGCCAGCTCGCCGGGACTTAACAATGAGCAGTTCTTC. V usage is TRBV18 and J usage is TRBJ2-1; D possibly corresponds to TRBD2 (6 bases). This CDR3 spans 13 amino acids. Germline V CDR1 and CDR2: KGHSH, LQKENI. Trimming stripped 6 bases from V and 5 bases from J, with 11 bases between.

The chain carries TRBV29-1 and TRBJ1-2; 8 bases align to TRBD1. Per germline, CDR1 SQVTM and CDR2 ANQGSEA. This CDR3 is 13 amino acids long. With V trimmed by 4 bases and J by 8 bases, 9 bases remained unmatched. This CDR3 reads CSVVLDRGYGYTF. CDR3 sequence (DNA): TGCAGCGTTGTCCTTGACAGGGGATACGGCTACACCTTC.

V is TRBV4-1 and J is TRBJ2-5, with 15 bases fitting TRBD2. After removal of 0 bases from V and 6 bases from J, the junction contained 8 bases not matched to a gene. Germline V gene lookup returns CDR1 MGHRA and CDR2 YSYEKL. The CDR3 is 18 amino acids. DNA for the CDR3: TGCGCCAGCAGCCAAGAGGGACTAGCGGGGGGCGGGGGAAAGACCCAGTACTTC. This codes for CASSQEGLAGGGGKTQYF.

J is TRBJ2-1 and V is TRBV4-3, with 8 bases fitting TRBD2. CDR1 LGHNA and CDR2 YSLEER come from the germline V gene. CDR3 size: 17 residues. Unmatched junction bases numbered 10, after V lost 0 bases and J lost 6 bases. DNA of the CDR3: TGCGCCAGCAGCCAAGATTGGGAAGGCGGGAGGCTCAATGAGCAGTTCTTC. Its translation is CASSQDWEGGRLNEQFF.